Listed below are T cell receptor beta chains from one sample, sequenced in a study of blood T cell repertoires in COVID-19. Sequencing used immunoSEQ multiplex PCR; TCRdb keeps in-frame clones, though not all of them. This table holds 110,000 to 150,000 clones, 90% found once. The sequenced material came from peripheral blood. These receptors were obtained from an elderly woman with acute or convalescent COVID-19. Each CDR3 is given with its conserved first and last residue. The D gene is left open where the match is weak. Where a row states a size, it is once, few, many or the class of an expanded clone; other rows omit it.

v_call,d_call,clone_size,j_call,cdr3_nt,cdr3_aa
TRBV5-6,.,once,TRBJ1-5,TGTGCCAGCAGCCTGTTGGGCAGGGGTTCACAGCCCCAGCATTTT,CASSLLGRGSQPQHF
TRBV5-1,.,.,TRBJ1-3,TGCGCCAGCAGCTTGGCTGGTTCCGGGTATGGAAACACCATATATTTT,CASSLAGSGYGNTIYF
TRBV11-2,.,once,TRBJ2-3,TGTGCCAGCAGCCCTAGGGGGGGTACGCAGTATTTT,CASSPRGGTQYF
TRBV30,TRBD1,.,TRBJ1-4,TGTGCCTGGAGTCCAGGACAGGGTATAGCTAATGAAAAACTGTTTTTT,CAWSPGQGIANEKLFF
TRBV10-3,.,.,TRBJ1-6,TGTGCCATCAGTGAAAGGGAGGGGAATTCACCCCTCCACTTT,CAISEREGNSPLHF
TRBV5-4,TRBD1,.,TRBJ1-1,TGTGCCAGCAGCTTGGGCAACAGGGGGCCGAACACTGAAGCTTTCTTT,CASSLGNRGPNTEAFF
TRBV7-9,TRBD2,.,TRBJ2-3,TGTGCCAGCAGCCCCGGGGCTAGCGGGTCCACAGATACGCAGTATTTT,CASSPGASGSTDTQYF
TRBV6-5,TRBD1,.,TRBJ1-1,TGTGCCAGCATCCGAGGACAGGGAAACACTGAAGCTTTCTTT,CASIRGQGNTEAFF
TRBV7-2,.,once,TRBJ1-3,TGTGCCAGCAGCTTAACGGGGGGCGGGGGGGGAAACACCATATATTTT,CASSLTGGGGGNTIYF
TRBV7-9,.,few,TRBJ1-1,TGTGCCAGCAGCCCGCAGGGTTGGGACACTGAAGCTTTCTTT,CASSPQGWDTEAFF
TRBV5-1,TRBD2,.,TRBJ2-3,TGCGCCAGCAGCTTGGGACTAGCGGGGAGCCTCACAGATACGCAGTATTTT,CASSLGLAGSLTDTQYF
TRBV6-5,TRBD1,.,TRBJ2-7,TGTGCCAGCAGTTCCCCAGGGGGTAGGACCTACGAGCAGTACTTC,CASSSPGGRTYEQYF
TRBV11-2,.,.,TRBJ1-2,TGTGCCAGCAGCCCGCGGACAGCGAATACTAGAGGCTACACCTTC,CASSPRTANTRGYTF
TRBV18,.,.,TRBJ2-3,TGTGCCAGCTCACCCCTAAGCACAGATACGCAGTATTTT,CASSPLSTDTQYF
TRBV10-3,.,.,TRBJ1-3,TGTGCCATCAGTGACCCACTAAGGGGTTCGACTGGAAACACCATATATTTT,CAISDPLRGSTGNTIYF
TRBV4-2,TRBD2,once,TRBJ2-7,TGTGCCAGCAGCCTTTCCGGGACTAGCGGGGGGAGCTACGAGCAGTACTTC,CASSLSGTSGGSYEQYF
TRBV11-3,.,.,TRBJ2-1,TGTGCCAGCAGCTCCGCTGGAGGCTCCTACAATGAGCAGTTCTTC,CASSSAGGSYNEQFF
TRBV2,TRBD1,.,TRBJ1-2,TGTGCCAGCACCAATAACGGGGGACAGAGCTTTCTCGGCTATGGCTACACCTTC,CASTNNGGQSFLGYGYTF
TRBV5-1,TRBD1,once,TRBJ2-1,TGCGCCAGCAGCTCCCCTAGGGGGGCGGGACAGGGGGCGAGCTACAATGAGCAGTTCTTC,CASSSPRGAGQGASYNEQFF
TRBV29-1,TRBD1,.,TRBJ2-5,TGCAGCGTTGATCCGGGACAGGGGGCCGCCCAGTACTTC,CSVDPGQGAAQYF
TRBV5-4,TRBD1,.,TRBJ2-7,TGTGCCAGCAGCATTGACAGGGGCTCCTACGAGCAGTACTTC,CASSIDRGSYEQYF
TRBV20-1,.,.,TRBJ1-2,TGCAGTGCTAGAAACGGGGGTGTACTCCGCTTC,CSARNGGVLRF